These 11 T cell receptor beta chains share one sample of origin, sequenced in a study of T cell responses to AZD1222 COVID-19 vaccine. Only in-frame clones appear in the TCRdb table, and some are missing; sequencing was by immunoSEQ multiplex PCR. This table holds around 140,000 clones, 80% to 95% found once. The source material was peripheral blood, sampled on day 0 of AZD1222 vaccination. All receptors come from an adult in good health.

The rearrangement uses TRBV18 and TRBJ2-3; the D is unclear. Germline assignment: CDR1 KGHSH and CDR2 LQKENI. V lost 3 bases to trimming and J lost 0 bases, with 13 bases between them. The CDR3 is made up of 16 amino acids. The CDR3 DNA reads TGTGCCAGCTCACCGCAGACCTCGACTAGCACAGATACGCAGTATTTT. Residues: CASSPQTSTSTDTQYF.

The rearrangement joins TRBV2 to TRBJ2-3; TRBD2 aligns across 9 bases. Losses at the gene ends were 6 bases for V and 0 bases for J; bases not matched to a gene: 7. From germline, CDR1 is SNHLY and CDR2 FYNNEI. The CDR3 length is 16 residues. In nucleotides, the CDR3 is TGTGCCAGCAGAGCACTAGCGGGTACTAGCACAGATACGCAGTATTTT. This encodes CASRALAGTSTDTQYF.

V is TRBV5-1 and J is TRBJ2-3, with 8 bases matching TRBD2. The germline V gene encodes CDR1 SGHRS and CDR2 YFSETQ. This CDR3 has 16 residues. Trimming took 0 bases from V and 2 from J; bases not matched to a gene: 5. As DNA, the CDR3 is TGCGCCAGCAGCTTGGATGGAGCGGGAGCCACAGATACGCAGTATTTT. Protein: CASSLDGAGATDTQYF.

In its sample, this clone was seen a few times. V is TRBV2 and J is TRBJ1-6; no reliable D call. The germline gives CDR1 SNHLY, CDR2 FYNNEI. The ends were cut back, 6 bases at V and 6 bases at J, with 12 bases in the middle. This CDR3 spans 14 amino acids. This CDR3 is CASRISQINSPLHF. DNA of the CDR3: TGTGCCAGCAGGATCTCCCAGATTAATTCACCCCTCCACTTT. The variable domain in full, with the rest retrieved from reference TRBV2 and TRBJ1-6, is EPEVTQTPSHQVTQMGQEVILRCVPISNHLYFYWYRQILGQKVEFLVSFYNNEISEKSEIFDDQFSVERPDGSNFTLKIRSTKLEDSAMYFCASRISQINSPLHFGNGTRLTVT.

The chain carries TRBV6-4 and TRBJ2-1; perhaps TRBD2 as D (5 bases). Germline-derived CDR1 and CDR2 are MRHNA and SNTAGT. V was cut by 0 bases and J by 9 bases, with 9 bases left in between. This CDR3 is 13 amino acids long. The CDR3 DNA follows: TGTGCCAGCAGTGACTCGAGGGTTCGTGAGCAGTTCTTC. Translating gives CASSDSRVREQFF.

The chain is built from TRBV9 and TRBJ2-5, with unresolved D. Germline V gene data show CDR1 as SGDLS and CDR2 as YYNGEE. The CDR3 is 15 residues long. Trimming removed 0 bases from V and 2 bases from J, with 11 bases in between. The CDR3 region has the DNA TGTGCCAGCAGCGTAGGGCCACCTAAGCAAGAGACCCAGTACTTC. Translation gives CASSVGPPKQETQYF.

The chain joins TRBV6-1 to TRBJ1-5, with D unclear. Germline lookup yields CDR1 MNHNS and CDR2 SASEGT. Trimming removed 1 base from V and 0 bases from J, with 7 bases in between. This CDR3 is built from 15 residues. CDR3: CASSEGPYSNQPQHF. CDR3 sequence (DNA): TGTGCCAGCAGTGAAGGTCCTTATAGCAATCAGCCCCAGCATTTT.

This chain joins TRBV4-3 and TRBJ2-1; D is possibly TRBD1 (5 bases). The V gene's germline CDR1 is LGHNA and CDR2 YSLEER. CDR3 size: 15 residues. V lost 0 bases, J lost 4 bases, and 10 bases lay in between. The chain's CDR3 is CASSQEGRQYNEQFF. DNA of the CDR3: TGCGCCAGCAGCCAAGAGGGGCGACAGTACAATGAGCAGTTCTTC.

The chain is built from TRBV10-2 and TRBJ1-1, with D unresolved. Trimming removed 2 bases at V and 5 bases at J, with 15 bases between. Germline CDR1 WSHSY, CDR2 SAAADI. The CDR3 loop spans 15 amino acids. The CDR3 region has the DNA TGCGCCAGCAGTGAGGAGGGTTCCCCGCGGACTGAAGCTTTCTTT. Translation: CASSEEGSPRTEAFF.

V gene TRBV10-3 combines with J gene TRBJ1-1; 8 bases line up with TRBD1. V lost 2 bases, J lost 4 bases, and 9 bases stayed unmatched. CDR1 and CDR2 from the germline V gene are ENHRY and SYGVKD. The CDR3 has 16 amino acids. CDR3 amino acids: CAISEVAGGRGTEAFF. The CDR3 region has the DNA TGTGCCATCAGTGAGGTGGCAGGGGGCCGCGGCACTGAAGCTTTCTTT.

The rearrangement uses TRBV19 and TRBJ2-7, with no clear D. CDR1 is LNHDA and CDR2 is SQIVND in the germline V gene (reference sequence). With 3 bases removed from V and 3 bases from J, the gap between germline ends came to 9 bases. The CDR3 has 13 amino acids. The CDR3 sequence: CASSIEPHYEQYF. The CDR3 bases are TGTGCCAGTAGTATCGAGCCCCACTACGAGCAGTACTTC. The whole variable domain, remainder taken from reference TRBV19 and TRBJ2-7, is DGGITQSPKYLFRKEGQNVTLSCEQNLNHDAMYWYRQDPGQGLRLIYYSQIVNDFQKGDIAEGYSVSREKKESFPLTVTSAQKNPTAFYLCASSIEPHYEQYFGPGTRLTVT.